One and the same sample provided the 25 T cell receptor beta chains below, sequenced in a study of blood T cell repertoires in COVID-19. Some clones are missing from TCRdb's copy, which holds only in-frame ones; the method was immunoSEQ multiplex PCR. The sample yields about 530,000 clones, roughly nine tenths seen once. Material for sequencing was peripheral blood. All receptors come from a woman between 50 and 59 years old with COVID-19, enrolled during active disease.

The V gene is TRBV7-3, the J gene TRBJ1-5; no definite D call. This CDR3 spans 17 amino acids. V was trimmed by 4 bases and J by 5 bases, leaving 21 bases between them. The germline CDR1 and CDR2 sequences are SGHTA and FQGTGA. CDR3 sequence: CASSSSRRRVGYQPQHF. CDR3 nucleotide sequence: TGTGCCAGCAGCTCTTCCAGACGACGCGTCGGGTATCAGCCCCAGCATTTT.

J is TRBJ1-5 and V is TRBV30; weak D call: TRBD1 (5 bases). This CDR3 is built from 14 residues. The ends were cut back, 4 bases at V and 3 bases at J, with 13 bases in the middle. The V gene's germline CDR1 is GTSNPN and CDR2 SVGIG (reference sequence). In DNA, the CDR3 is TGTGCCTGGACTCGCCAGGGCTCCAATCAGCCCCAGCATTTT. It specifies CAWTRQGSNQPQHF.

This clone was found once. The genes are TRBV7-3 and TRBJ2-7; 15 nucleotides line up with TRBD2. The CDR3 spans 18 residues. Germline CDR1 is SGHTA and CDR2 is FQGTGA. V shed 1 base, J shed 3 bases, and the junction held 7 bases outside the gene matches. The CDR3 sequence: CASSLSGTSGGIGYEQYF. CDR3 DNA sequence: TGTGCCAGCAGCTTAAGTGGGACTAGCGGGGGGATTGGCTACGAGCAGTACTTC.

The V and J genes are TRBV5-4 and TRBJ1-3; D is unresolved. V was pared by 4 bases and J by 4 bases, with 15 bases between. Germline assignment: CDR1 SGHNT and CDR2 YYREEE (reference sequence). The CDR3 spans 15 residues. CDR3 nucleotide sequence: TGTGCCAGCAGCGACAAAGTCGGCCCGGGAAACACCATATATTTT. Translated: CASSDKVGPGNTIYF. Looking up the rest from reference TRBV5-4 and TRBJ1-3 gives the full variable domain: ETGVTQSPTHLIKTRGQQVTLRCSSQSGHNTVSWYQQALGQGPQFIFQYYREEENGRGNFPPRFSGLQFPNYSSELNVNALELDDSALYLCASSDKVGPGNTIYFGEGSWLTVV.

V gene TRBV11-2 combines with J gene TRBJ2-3; weak D call: TRBD2 (6 bases). The length of the CDR3 is 16 residues. CDR1 is SGHAT and CDR2 is FQNNGV in the germline V gene. Trimming pared 3 bases from V and 6 bases from J, leaving 19 bases between. The CDR3 sequence is CASSFSGTGGMDTQYF. In DNA form, the CDR3 reads TGTGCCAGCAGCTTTTCCGGGACTGGGGGTATGGATACGCAGTATTTT. Complete variable domain (other parts from reference TRBV11-2 and TRBJ2-3): EAGVAQSPRYKIIEKRQSVAFWCNPISGHATLYWYQQILGQGPKLLIQFQNNGVVDDSQLPKDRFSAERLKGVDSTLKIQPAKLEDSAVYLCASSFSGTGGMDTQYFGPGTRLTVL.

This clone was observed a single time. The rearrangement joins TRBV29-1 to TRBJ2-1; tentative D call: TRBD1 (5 bases). Looked up from germline, CDR1 is SQVTM and CDR2 is ANQGSEA. The CDR3 is 13 residues long. CDR3 sequence: CSLGAGSYNEQFF. The CDR3 DNA reads as TGCAGTTTAGGGGCCGGGTCCTACAATGAGCAGTTCTTC.

The gene calls are TRBV7-2 and TRBJ2-5; 9 positions agree with TRBD2. There are 16 residues in the CDR3. With V trimmed by 4 bases and J by 5 bases, 11 bases remained unmatched. Germline CDR1 SGHTA, CDR2 FQGNSA. The CDR3 loop is CASSSYGLARLETQYF. DNA of the CDR3: TGTGCCAGCAGCTCTTACGGACTAGCGCGGCTGGAGACCCAGTACTTC. The entire variable domain, with the rest obtained from reference TRBV7-2 and TRBJ2-5, is as follows: GAGVSQSPSNKVTEKGKDVELRCDPISGHTALYWYRQSLGQGLEFLIYFQGNSAPDKSGLPSDRFSAERTGGSVSTLTIQRTQQEDSAVYLCASSSYGLARLETQYFGPGTRLLVL.

This clone was seen just once. The chain has TRBV9 and TRBJ2-1, with 10 bases identical to TRBD2. The V gene end was trimmed by 0 bases and the J gene end by 8 bases; junction bases not matched to a gene: 5. Germline V lookup: CDR1 SGDLS, CDR2 YYNGEE. This CDR3 has 15 amino acids. The CDR3 here is CASSVAIAGGDEQFF. Here the CDR3 DNA reads TGTGCCAGCAGCGTAGCCATAGCGGGGGGTGATGAGCAGTTCTTC.

This sequence joins TRBV15 and TRBJ2-1; TRBD2 aligns across 15 bases. With V trimmed by 2 bases and J by 8 bases, 4 bases remained unmatched. The germline V gene has CDR1 LNHNV and CDR2 YYDKDF (reference sequence). The length of the CDR3 is 16 residues. CDR3 protein: CATSRRTSGGVHEQFF. The CDR3 region has the DNA TGTGCCACCAGCAGACGGACTAGCGGGGGGGTCCATGAGCAGTTCTTC. Supplemented by reference TRBV15 and TRBJ2-1, the full variable domain reads DAMVIQNPRYQVTQFGKPVTLSCSQTLNHNVMYWYQQKSSQAPKLLFHYYDKDFNNEADTPDNFQSRRPNTSFCFLDIRSPGLGDTAMYLCATSRRTSGGVHEQFFGPGTRLTVL.

This rearrangement joins TRBV7-9 to TRBJ2-4; 7 nucleotides match TRBD1. J gave up 7 bases and V 8 bases, and 8 bases lay outside the gene matches. Germline CDR1 reads SEHNR; CDR2 reads FQNEAQ (reference sequence). CDR3 length: 13 residues. The CDR3: CASGTEKSNIQYF. The DNA for the CDR3 is TGTGCCAGCGGGACAGAAAAATCGAACATTCAGTACTTC. The variable domain in full, with the rest retrieved from reference TRBV7-9 and TRBJ2-4, is DTGVSQNPRHKITKRGQNVTFRCDPISEHNRLYWYRQTLGQGPEFLTYFQNEAQLEKSRLLSDRFSAERPKGSFSTLEIQRTEQGDSAMYLCASGTEKSNIQYFGAGTRLSVL.

The gene calls are TRBV18 and TRBJ2-6; the D gene is possibly TRBD1 (5 bases). V was cut by 3 bases and J by 0 bases, with 6 bases left in between. Germline-derived CDR1 and CDR2 are KGHSH and LQKENI. The CDR3 spans 15 residues. CDR3 residues: CASSPTDSGANVLTF. The CDR3 DNA sequence: TGTGCCAGCTCACCGACAGACTCTGGGGCCAACGTCCTGACTTTC.

This rearrangement joins TRBV30 to TRBJ2-2; 9 bases agree with TRBD1. J was trimmed by 7 bases and V by 1 base; bases with no gene match: 10. CDR1 and CDR2 from the germline V gene are GTSNPN and SVGIG (reference sequence). The CDR3 is 16 amino acids. The CDR3 here is CAWSALFGTGFGELFF. CDR3 nucleotides: TGTGCCTGGAGTGCCCTGTTCGGGACAGGGTTCGGGGAGCTGTTTTTT.

The CDR3 DNA reads as TGCAGTGCTAGTACCGGGAAGACCTACAATGAGCAGTTCTTC. It translates to CSASTGKTYNEQFF. V gene TRBV20-1 combines with J gene TRBJ2-1; maybe TRBD2 (5 bases). This CDR3 is built from 14 residues. The V gene's germline CDR1 is DFQATT and CDR2 SNEGSKA (reference sequence). The V end lost 3 bases, the J end lost 2 bases, and 11 bases lay between the germline ends.

The rearrangement links TRBV28 to TRBJ1-5, with D maybe TRBD1 (5 bases). The V end lost 3 bases, the J end lost 7 bases, and 13 bases lay between the germline ends. This CDR3 has 14 residues. Germline-derived CDR1 and CDR2 are MDHEN and SYDVKM. The CDR3, as DNA: TGTGCCAGCAGTTTGCAGGGAAGGGGCCAGCCCCAGCATTTT. Protein sequence: CASSLQGRGQPQHF.

This chain connects TRBV24-1 to TRBJ2-1; TRBD2 is a possible D gene (6 bases). Germline V gene lookup returns CDR1 KGHDR and CDR2 SFDVKD. The V end was cut by 3 bases, the J end by 0 bases, with 17 bases between. The CDR3 sequence is 18 residues long. The CDR3: CATSDPSGDASSYNEQFF. CDR3 coding DNA: TGTGCCACCAGTGATCCCTCGGGGGACGCCAGCTCCTACAATGAGCAGTTCTTC.

V is TRBV25-1 and J is TRBJ1-1; unclear D gene. V was cut by 6 bases and J by 6 bases, with 8 bases left in between. CDR3 length: 11 amino acids. From germline, CDR1 is MGHDK and CDR2 SYGVNS. CDR3 sequence reads: CASRHGAEAFF. The CDR3 bases are TGTGCCAGCAGACATGGAGCTGAAGCTTTCTTT.

V gene TRBV2 combines with J gene TRBJ2-1, with D tentatively TRBD2 (5 bases). The germline V and J ends were trimmed by 3 bases and 10 bases, with 16 bases remaining between them. The CDR3 is 14 amino acids. Germline CDR1 and CDR2: SNHLY and FYNNEI. CDR3 residues: CASSDGAGLREQFF. As DNA, the CDR3 is TGTGCCAGCAGTGACGGAGCCGGACTGAGAGAGCAGTTCTTC.

The chain joins TRBV5-4 to TRBJ2-2; D gene ambiguous. CDR1 and CDR2 (germline): SGHNT, YYREEE (reference sequence). The CDR3 is 12 residues long. V gave up 0 bases and J gave up 6 bases, with 3 bases separating them. CDR3 nucleotide sequence: TGTGCCAGCAGCTTGGCAGCCGGGGAGCTGTTTTTT. It codes for CASSLAAGELFF.

This chain uses TRBV12-3 or TRBV12-4 with TRBJ1-1; weak D call: TRBD1 (5 bases). V lost 8 bases and J 11 bases, leaving 18 bases between the germline ends. The CDR3 consists of 12 residues. The CDR3 sequence: CASSQGLYRAFF. Here the CDR3 DNA reads TGTGCCAGCTCCCAGGGCCTTTATAGGGCTTTCTTT.

The chain recombines TRBV7-9 with TRBJ2-7; D gene uncertain. In germline, CDR1 is SEHNR, CDR2 FQNEAQ (reference sequence). The CDR3 has 14 residues. Trimming took off 4 bases at V and 2 bases at J, with 12 bases between the two ends. In nucleotides, the CDR3 is TGTGCCAGCAGCTATAGTGGGCAGGCCTACGAGCAGTACTTC. Protein: CASSYSGQAYEQYF.

This sequence joins TRBV29-1 and TRBJ2-2; D perhaps matches TRBD1 (5 bases). Trimming stripped 7 bases from V and 7 bases from J, with 13 bases between. The CDR3 is 12 amino acids. Germline V gene lookup returns CDR1 SQVTM and CDR2 ANQGSEA. The CDR3 loop reads CSAQGRDGELFF. As DNA, the CDR3 is TGCAGCGCCCAGGGAAGAGACGGGGAGCTGTTTTTT.

The chain uses TRBV7-3 and TRBJ2-3; 9 positions match TRBD2. The CDR3 is made up of 14 amino acids. In germline, CDR1 is SGHTA, CDR2 FQGTGA. J was trimmed by 1 base and V by 6 bases; bases with no gene match: 2. The CDR3, as DNA: TGTGCCAGCAGTAGGACTAGCGGCACAGATACGCAGTATTTT. Its protein product is CASSRTSGTDTQYF.

The rearrangement uses TRBV11-2 and TRBJ2-7; possible D gene TRBD2, 5 bases. V lost 0 bases and J 6 bases, leaving 15 bases between the germline ends. Germline V gene sequence: CDR1 SGHAT, CDR2 FQNNGV. The CDR3 sequence is 15 residues long. DNA of the CDR3: TGTGCCAGCAGCTTAGATGCCGTAAGAGGGTCCGAGCAGTACTTC. Translation gives CASSLDAVRGSEQYF.

This chain uses TRBV2 with TRBJ2-7; D uncertain. V was shortened by 4 bases and J by 0 bases, with 10 bases between the two germline ends. Germline lookup yields CDR1 SNHLY and CDR2 FYNNEI. The CDR3 has 14 amino acids. The CDR3, as DNA: TGTGCCAGCAGTGCAGGCACGGCCTCCTACGAGCAGTACTTC. This gives the protein CASSAGTASYEQYF. Combining the CDR3 with reference TRBV2 and TRBJ2-7 gives the whole variable domain EPEVTQTPSHQVTQMGQEVILRCVPISNHLYFYWYRQILGQKVEFLVSFYNNEISEKSEIFDDQFSVERPDGSNFTLKIRSTKLEDSAMYFCASSAGTASYEQYFGPGTRLTVT.

The J gene is TRBJ1-2, the V gene TRBV6-5; D perhaps matches TRBD1 (6 bases). This CDR3 comprises 15 residues. V lost 8 bases and J 8 bases, leaving 24 bases between the germline ends. CDR1 is MNHEY, CDR2 SVGAGI, per germline. This CDR3 reads CASQSIAVGGDGYTF. The CDR3 DNA reads as TGTGCCAGCCAATCCATCGCGGTTGGGGGCGACGGCTACACCTTC.